This entry concerns a single T cell receptor beta chain. Clones were read by immunoSEQ multiplex PCR, and TCRdb kept only the in-frame ones, dropping some. The table shows some 55,000 clones, with roughly 89% occurring only once. This entry comes from a study of T cell changes during pregnancy in multiple sclerosis. V was clipped by 4 bases and J by 2 bases, with 17 bases between them. CDR1 and CDR2 (germline): MNHNS, SASEGT. CDR3 length: 17 amino acids. The chain recombines TRBV6-1 with TRBJ2-2; D may be TRBD1 (6 bases). The source is a human donor whose cells served as feeder cells for cultures in a pregnancy study. Source material: peripheral blood from another person, used as feeder cells. The CDR3 DNA reads as TGTGCCAGCAGTGTGGTCCGGACAGCGCGAAACACCGGGGAGCTGTTTTTT. This sequence encodes CASSVVRTARNTGELFF.